This T cell receptor beta chain came from a study of blood T cell repertoires in COVID-19. About the research overall: Samples came from the United States, Italy and Spain, spanning acute and convalescent COVID-19. Nucleic acid was either cDNA or gDNA, and it came from T cells, B-cell-depleted T cells, or PBMCs.

V lost 4 bases, J lost 4 bases, and 10 bases lay in between. The CDR3 consists of 13 residues. Germline CDR1 and CDR2: SNHLY and FYNNEI. Original processing notes: Estimation of nucleated cell counts relied on the amplification of reference gene primers. This table comes from immunoSEQ multiplex PCR, and its TCRdb copy is limited to in-frame clones, with some not included. For V, J and clone size, that table is used; D and trimming come from the DNA. The sample includes 87,000 or so clones, roughly 86% of them seen just once. Sequenced sample: peripheral blood. The J gene is TRBJ1-1, the V gene TRBV2; D remains unclear. This TCR was sampled from a woman of 80 years or more in a cohort sampled during active or convalescent COVID-19. The DNA for the CDR3 is TGTGCCAGCAGTGTCGGGAGATTCACTGAAGCTTTCTTT. This gives the protein CASSVGRFTEAFF.